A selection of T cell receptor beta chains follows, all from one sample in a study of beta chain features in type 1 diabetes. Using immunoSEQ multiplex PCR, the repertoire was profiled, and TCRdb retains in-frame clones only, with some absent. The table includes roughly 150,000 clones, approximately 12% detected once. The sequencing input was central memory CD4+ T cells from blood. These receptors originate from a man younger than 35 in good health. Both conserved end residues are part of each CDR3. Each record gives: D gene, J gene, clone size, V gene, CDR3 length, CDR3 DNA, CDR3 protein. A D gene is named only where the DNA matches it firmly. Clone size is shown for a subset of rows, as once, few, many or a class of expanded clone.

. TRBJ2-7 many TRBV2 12 TGTGCCAGTACTAGCCTCACCTACGAGCAGTACTTC CASTSLTYEQYF
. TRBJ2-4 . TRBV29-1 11 TGCAGCGTGCTGTATCCGGACATTCAGTACTTC CSVLYPDIQYF
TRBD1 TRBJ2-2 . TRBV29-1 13 TGCAGCGTATGGACAGGGGGCACCGGGGAGCTGTTTTTT CSVWTGGTGELFF
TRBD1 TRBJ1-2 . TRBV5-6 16 TGTGCCAGCAGCTTCGGCAGGGGGCTAAAAAACTATGGCTACACCTTC CASSFGRGLKNYGYTF
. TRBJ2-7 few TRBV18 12 TGTGCCAGCTCACCACTGGCAAACGAGCAGTACTTC CASSPLANEQYF
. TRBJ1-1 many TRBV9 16 TGTGCCAGCAGCGTAGTTGGCAGCTTCATGAACACTGAAGCTTTCTTT CASSVVGSFMNTEAFF
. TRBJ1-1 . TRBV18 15 TGTGCCAGCTCCCACAGGGAGAAGGCCGGCACTGAAGCTTTCTTT CASSHREKAGTEAFF
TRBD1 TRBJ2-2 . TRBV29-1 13 TGCAGCGCCGGACAGGGGAACACCGGGGAGCTGTTTTTT CSAGQGNTGELFF
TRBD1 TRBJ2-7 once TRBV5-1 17 TGCGCCAGCAGCGCGACAGGGGGCCCCTCTCTCGGGAAAGAGCAGTACTTC CASSATGGPSLGKEQYF
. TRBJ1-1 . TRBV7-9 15 TGTGCCAGCAGCCTGATGGACAGTATGAACACTGAAGCTTTCTTT CASSLMDSMNTEAFF
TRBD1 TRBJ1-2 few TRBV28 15 TGTGCCAGCAGTCCCGGACAGGGGGCGTATTCTGGCTACACCTTC CASSPGQGAYSGYTF
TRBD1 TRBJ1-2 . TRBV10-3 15 TGTGCCATCAGGGGCACAGGGGATCCAATGGGATGCTACACCTTC CAIRGTGDPMGCYTF
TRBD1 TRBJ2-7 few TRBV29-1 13 TGCAGCGTTGAGGGCAGGGGGCAGCACGAGCAGTACTTC CSVEGRGQHEQYF
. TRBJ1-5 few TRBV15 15 TGTGCCACCAGCAGAGATGGGCGGACAGACCAGCCCCAGCATTTT CATSRDGRTDQPQHF
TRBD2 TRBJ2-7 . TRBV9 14 TGTGCCAGCAGCCCCAGACTAGCGGCCGGGGAGCAGTACTTC CASSPRLAAGEQYF
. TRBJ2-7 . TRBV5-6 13 TGTGCCAGCAGCTTGAATCGAGTCTACGAGCAGTACTTC CASSLNRVYEQYF
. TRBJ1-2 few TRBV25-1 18 TGTGCCAGCAGTGAATATACGGGGGCCCTCCACCCCCACTATGGCTACACCTTC CASSEYTGALHPHYGYTF
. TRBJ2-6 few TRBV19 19 TGTGCCAGTAGGGACCCCTTCCAGGGAAACCCTTCTGGGGCCAACGTCCTGACTTTC CASRDPFQGNPSGANVLTF
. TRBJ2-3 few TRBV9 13 TGTGCCAGCAGCGTAGGGCCGGGAGATACGCAGTATTTT CASSVGPGDTQYF
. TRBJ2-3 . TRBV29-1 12 TGCAGCGTTGGCGGGAACACAGATACGCAGTATTTT CSVGGNTDTQYF
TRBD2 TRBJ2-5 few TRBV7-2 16 TGTGCCAGCAGCTTAGAGAGCGGGAGGGCCTGGGAGACCCAGTACTTC CASSLESGRAWETQYF
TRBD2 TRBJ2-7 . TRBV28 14 TGTGCCAGCAGTTTAACTAGCGGGATCTACGAGCAGTACTTC CASSLTSGIYEQYF
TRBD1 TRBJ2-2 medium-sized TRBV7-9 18 TGTGCCAGCAGCCTCCGCCCGACAGGGTTGTCGGACACCGGGGAGCTGTTTTTT CASSLRPTGLSDTGELFF
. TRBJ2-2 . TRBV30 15 TGTGCCTGGAGTTCTTTGGGACAGAACACCGGGGAGCTGTTTTTT CAWSSLGQNTGELFF
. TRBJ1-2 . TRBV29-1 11 TGCAGCGTGTCCAAGGGGGTAGGCTACACCTTC CSVSKGVGYTF
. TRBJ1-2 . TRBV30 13 TGTGCCTGGGAGGCGAAGGCCAACTATGGCTACACCTTC CAWEAKANYGYTF
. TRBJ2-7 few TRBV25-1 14 TGTGCCAGCAGTGATACACAGGTAACCTACGAGCAGTACTTC CASSDTQVTYEQYF
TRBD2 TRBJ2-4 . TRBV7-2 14 TGTGCCAGCAGCTTAGGACTAGCTATAAGCATTCAGTACTTC CASSLGLAISIQYF
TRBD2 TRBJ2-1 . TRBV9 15 TGTGCCAGCAGCGTGGGACTAGCGGGGAGGGGTGAGCAGTTCTTC CASSVGLAGRGEQFF
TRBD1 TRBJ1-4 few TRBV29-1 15 TGCAGCGTCTTTGCTCCGGGACAGGGAGCTGAAAAACTGTTTTTT CSVFAPGQGAEKLFF
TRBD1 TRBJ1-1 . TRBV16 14 TGTGCCAGCAGCCGCGGGACAGGGTTCACTGAAGCTTTCTTT CASSRGTGFTEAFF